This TCR beta chain originates from a study of blood T cell repertoires in COVID-19. About the research overall: Both acute and convalescent COVID-19 samples were obtained from the United States, Italy and Spain.

In its sample, this clone was seen once. In the study's own analysis: Amplification from reference gene primers served as the basis for estimated nucleated cell counts. The data were produced by immunoSEQ multiplex PCR, yet TCRdb's version contains in-frame clones alone and is incomplete. V and J calls and clone size are as listed in that table; D and trimming were resolved from the DNA. The data contain some 80,000 clones, about 90% of them seen just once; the ten biggest clones take up just over 2.5%. CDR3 length: 16 residues. CDR1 MNHEY and CDR2 SVGEGT come from the germline V gene. Trimming shortened V by 4 bases and J by 2 bases, and 15 bases separated the two germline ends.

The specimen was peripheral blood. The clonotype comes from a human donor in a cohort sampled during active COVID-19. V usage is TRBV6-2 or TRBV6-3 and J usage is TRBJ1-3; D is perhaps TRBD1 (6 bases). CDR3 DNA: TGTGCCAGCAGTTCCGGGACACTACGAACTGGAAACACCATATATTTT. Translating it yields CASSSGTLRTGNTIYF.